Detailed here is one TCR beta chain. Its antigen is unknown. Base qualities are not at hand, and no much larger clone is one base apart. From the cysteine through the phenylalanine, the CDR3 covers 13 amino acids. Only the CDR3 DNA is retained, 39 bases long and in frame from the first base. V was cut back by 4 bases and J by 9 bases, leaving a gap of 13 bases between them. The germline V gene (reference sequence) provides CDR1 WNHNN and CDR2 SYGVQD. The data stem from a study of blood T cell repertoires in COVID-19 (dated by TCRdb to 2018 to 2021). Background for the entire study: Samples from collaborators originated in the United States, Italy and Spain and spanned both the acute and convalescent phases of COVID-19. The samples were drawn from the first 160 participants of the ongoing ImmuneRACE study and from 1,200 or so subjects provided by 6 global collaborators. The material from the prospective study consisted of cDNA or gDNA derived from T cells, B-cell-depleted T cells, or PBMCs. The dataset comprised deeply sampled blood TCRbeta repertoires from subjects exposed to, actively infected with, or recovered from COVID-19. The repertoires were released in a freely available public database meant as a resource for research on the immune response to SARS-CoV-2. Where HLA class I and class II types were available, the types were taken from metadata supplied by the sample provider, not from assay-based typing. Sample metadata almost always included a de-identified subject ID, COVID-19 status, age in years and sex. Results and caveats for the whole study, not just this receptor: The quantity of clinical and demographic metadata differed by source and by participant and was supplied without curation.

The immunoSEQ Assay, a bias-controlled multiplex PCR, was used to amplify TCRbeta CDR3 regions from genomic DNA. The source study handled its data this way. Within the assay, amplification of reference gene primers was used to estimate how many nucleated cells each sample contained. To quantify the absolute abundance of each unique TCRbeta CDR3 rearrangement, sequence reads were collapsed and filtered. For each sample, productive Simpson clonality was calculated as the square root of Simpson's diversity index over productive rearrangements. TCRdb holds this immuneACCESS table with in-frame rearrangements only. Some clones are missing; in checked studies, unresolved V genes explain under half, and the rest has no known cause. V, J and clone size are taken as reported in that table, and D and trimming were inferred from the DNA itself. The sample profile shows fewer than 150,000 clones; roughly 84% of them were found once. Jointly, the top ten make up about 12% of the sample.

Samples from volunteer blood donors who had recovered from COVID-19 were contributed by a second Seattle source. Whole blood was collected in K2EDTA tubes by collaborating institutions according to the institutions' own protocols. Collaborator samples were shipped for TCRbeta analysis as frozen whole blood, isolated PBMCs, or DNA extracted from either sample type. This TCR was recovered from a woman aged 30 to 39 who had recovered from COVID-19. The V gene is TRBV10-1 and the J gene is TRBJ1-5; 6 matching bases give a weak D call of TRBD1. The sample was peripheral blood. DNA sequence: TGCGCCAGCAGTGCCCGACAGGATCGGCCCCAGCATTTT. Its amino acids are CASSARQDRPQHF.